The 24 T cell receptor beta chains in this list originate from one sample, sequenced in a study of molecular identifiers for immune sequencing clone quantification. TCRdb reprocessed the PCR reads via MiXCR and lists one record per CDR3 protein. The profile shows just under 650,000 distinct CDR3 sequences, approximately 20% of them singletons. Input material: naive CD8+ T cells from blood, with Jurkat cell RNA spiked in. Subset noted: FACS-sorted CD8+CD4-CCR7+CD45RA+ naive T cells. These receptors were obtained from a human donor in good health. Some libraries in this study had Jurkat cell RNA spiked in.

Worth noting for this clonotype: The junction does not match germline at one end; this may be a read error. CDR3 in DNA: TGCGCCAGCAGCCAATCGGTACTAGAGTTCGACGAGCAGTGCTTC. Encoded protein: CASSQSVLEFDEQCF. The chain employs TRBV4-3 and TRBJ2-7; a possible D gene is TRBD2 (5 bases). The CDR3 is made up of 15 amino acids. CDR1 is LGHNA and CDR2 is YSLEER in the germline V gene.

This clonotype showed up many times. The chain is built from TRBV30 and TRBJ2-1; D unresolved. CDR1 is GTSNPN, CDR2 SVGIG, per germline (reference sequence). The length of the CDR3 is 14 residues. Trimming shortened V by 2 bases and J by 0 bases, and 8 bases separated the two germline ends. The CDR3 here is CAWSTTNSYNEQFF. Written as DNA, the CDR3 is TGTGCCTGGAGTACGACCAACTCCTACAATGAGCAGTTCTTC.

This clonotype was observed at least ten times. The chain carries TRBV20-1 and TRBJ2-3, with D possibly TRBD1 on 5 matching bases. V was cut by 4 bases and J by 0 bases, with 14 bases left in between. The CDR3 is made up of 15 amino acids. Germline lookup yields CDR1 DFQATT and CDR2 SNEGSKA (reference sequence). CDR3 DNA sequence: TGCAGTGCTACAGACAGTCTTACTAGCACAGATACGCAGTATTTT. Protein sequence: CSATDSLTSTDTQYF.

This clonotype was recorded a few times. The V gene is TRBV20-1, the J gene TRBJ2-1; D remains unclear. The CDR3 covers 13 residues. CDR1 and CDR2 (germline): DFQATT, SNEGSKA (reference sequence). V dropped 0 bases and J dropped 3 bases, with 6 bases sitting between them. The CDR3 loop is CSARDRNYNEQFF. In nucleotides, the CDR3 is TGCAGTGCTAGAGATAGGAACTACAATGAGCAGTTCTTC.

In this sample, this clonotype turned up a few times. The chain couples TRBV28 to TRBJ2-2; weak D call: TRBD1 (6 bases). The germline gives CDR1 MDHEN, CDR2 SYDVKM. The CDR3 loop spans 15 amino acids. V was trimmed by 3 bases and J by 2 bases, leaving 10 bases between them. Written as DNA, the CDR3 is TGTGCCAGCAGTTTTCGGGGACAAAACACCGGGGAGCTGTTTTTT. Protein sequence: CASSFRGQNTGELFF.

The chain combines TRBV19 with TRBJ2-7, with 7 bases that match TRBD2. Germline CDR1 reads LNHDA; CDR2 reads SQIVND (reference sequence). The V gene end was trimmed by 5 bases and the J gene end by 0 bases; junction bases not matched to a gene: 10. The CDR3 runs to 16 residues. The CDR3 DNA is TGTGCCAGTAGTCCAACCCTAGCGGTGAGCTCCTACGAGCAGTACTTC. Translated, it gives CASSPTLAVSSYEQYF.

The chain employs TRBV4-1 and TRBJ2-2, with D possibly being TRBD1 or TRBD2 (5 bases each). Germline V gene data show CDR1 as MGHRA and CDR2 as YSYEKL. The CDR3 runs 16 residues. V was shortened by 3 bases and J by 4 bases, with 15 bases between the two germline ends. CDR3 protein: CASSQSVGTSTGELFF. The CDR3 DNA reads as TGCGCCAGCAGCCAGTCCGTAGGGACCTCCACCGGGGAGCTGTTTTTT.

This clonotype was found many times. The chain is built from TRBV2 and TRBJ1-2; D gene unclear. CDR1 and CDR2 (germline): SNHLY, FYNNEI. The CDR3 runs 15 residues. V was trimmed by 2 bases and J by 1 base, leaving 11 bases between them. The chain's CDR3 is CASSESSLINYGYTF. The CDR3 DNA reads as TGTGCCAGCAGTGAATCGAGTTTGATTAACTATGGCTACACCTTC.

In its sample, this clonotype was seen many times. The V gene is TRBV19, the J gene TRBJ2-6, with D possibly being TRBD1 (5 bases). CDR3 size: 15 residues. The V end was cut by 1 base, the J end by 3 bases, with 7 bases between. The germline gives CDR1 LNHDA, CDR2 SQIVND (reference sequence). The CDR3 nucleotides read TGTGCCAGTAGTATAGGGGGCCGTGGGGCCAACGTCCTGACTTTC. Translated, it gives CASSIGGRGANVLTF.

Of note for this clonotype: A clone one base away is much larger, so this may be a read error. The V and J genes are TRBV30 and TRBJ1-5; D is ambiguous. The germline CDR1 and CDR2 sequences are GTSNPN and SVGIG (reference sequence). Trimming pared 0 bases from V and 5 bases from J, leaving 8 bases between. The length of the CDR3 is 13 residues. The CDR3 here is CAWSVYGDQPQHF. The CDR3 coding sequence is TGTGCCTGGAGTGTATACGGAGATCAGCCCCAGCATTTT.

This clonotype came up many times. The rearrangement joins TRBV7-9 to TRBJ2-5; D is uncertain. The germline V gene encodes CDR1 SEHNR and CDR2 FQNEAQ (reference sequence). V was trimmed by 5 bases and J by 1 base, leaving 14 bases between them. This CDR3 has 15 residues. In DNA form, the CDR3 reads TGTGCCAGCAGCCCTTATCCGGCACTCCAAGAGACCCAGTACTTC. Translation gives CASSPYPALQETQYF. The full variable domain, with the rest looked up from reference TRBV7-9 and TRBJ2-5, is DTGVSQNPRHKITKRGQNVTFRCDPISEHNRLYWYRQTLGQGPEFLTYFQNEAQLEKSRLLSDRFSAERPKGSFSTLEIQRTEQGDSAMYLCASSPYPALQETQYFGPGTRLLVL.

The chain couples TRBV19 to TRBJ1-2; no reliable D call. V lost 4 bases and J lost 2, with 8 bases in between. CDR1 is LNHDA, CDR2 SQIVND, per germline (reference sequence). The CDR3 has 13 residues. CDR3 in amino acids: CASSTGINYGYTF. For the CDR3, the DNA is TGTGCCAGTAGTACAGGAATAAACTATGGCTACACCTTC.

Only one count was recorded for this clonotype. Because the CDR3 is missing its conserved closing phenylalanine or tryptophan, this is likely a read error. This CDR3 is CASSYHPGDGYTV. The CDR3 nucleotides are TGTGCCAGCAGTTATCACCCGGGGGATGGCTACACCGTC. This rearrangement joins TRBV6-2 or TRBV6-3 to TRBJ1-2, with D tentatively TRBD1 (5 bases). V was trimmed by 3 bases and J by 6 bases, leaving 11 bases between them. This CDR3 is built from 13 residues. Germline CDR1 MNHEY, CDR2 SVGEGT.

Ten or more counts support this clonotype. The chain carries TRBV7-9 and TRBJ2-7; 8 bases map to TRBD2. The CDR3 is 14 residues long. Germline V gives CDR1 SEHNR, CDR2 FQNEAQ (reference sequence). Unmatched junction bases numbered 0, after V lost 0 bases and J lost 2 bases. Here the CDR3 DNA reads TGTGCCAGCAGCTTAGCCGGGGGGGCCTACGAGCAGTACTTC. This codes for CASSLAGGAYEQYF. The complete variable domain, with remaining parts taken from reference TRBV7-9 and TRBJ2-7, reads DTGVSQNPRHKITKRGQNVTFRCDPISEHNRLYWYRQTLGQGPEFLTYFQNEAQLEKSRLLSDRFSAERPKGSFSTLEIQRTEQGDSAMYLCASSLAGGAYEQYFGPGTRLTVT.

The V and J genes are TRBV4-1 and TRBJ1-1; possibly TRBD1 for D (5 bases). The V gene's germline CDR1 is MGHRA and CDR2 YSYEKL. CDR3 length: 15 residues. The V and J ends lost 11 bases and 1 base respectively, with 20 bases between them. The CDR3 sequence is CAGTQTSGQNTEAFF. The CDR3 nucleotides read TGCGCCGGCACCCAAACCAGCGGACAGAACACTGAAGCTTTCTTT.

This clonotype has at least ten counts. The chain combines TRBV12-3 or TRBV12-4 with TRBJ2-5; no clear D gene. V lost 5 bases to trimming and J lost 2 bases, with 15 bases between them. The CDR3 contains 15 residues. The DNA for the CDR3 is TGTGCCAGCAGTCCCCCGGACGGAACACAAGAGACCCAGTACTTC. Encoded protein: CASSPPDGTQETQYF.

This clonotype was picked up one time. A much larger clone lies a single base off, so this may be a read error. V is TRBV2 and J is TRBJ2-2; 7 bases are a match to TRBD1. Germline values: CDR1 SNHLY, CDR2 FYNNEI. The CDR3 totals 17 residues. The CDR3 reads CASSHPRDRANTGELLF. The CDR3 bases are TGTGCCAGCAGTCACCCCCGCGACAGGGCCAACACCGGGGAGCTGCTTTTT.

This chain uses TRBV28 with TRBJ1-2; unclear D gene. The V gene's germline CDR1 is MDHEN and CDR2 SYDVKM. With 5 bases removed from V and 4 bases from J, the gap between germline ends came to 8 bases. The CDR3 spans 12 residues. The CDR3 region is CASSPSLYGYTF. CDR3 coding DNA: TGTGCCAGCAGTCCCAGCCTCTATGGCTACACCTTC.

The V and J genes are TRBV4-3 and TRBJ2-1; D is perhaps TRBD2 (6 bases). Trimming cost V 0 bases and J 3 bases, with 12 bases left between them. This CDR3 is built from 16 residues. Germline V gene sequence: CDR1 LGHNA, CDR2 YSLEER. CDR3 loop: CASSQDGTSNYNEQFF. DNA for the CDR3: TGCGCCAGCAGCCAAGATGGGACTTCAAACTACAATGAGCAGTTCTTC.

This clonotype was recorded at least ten times. The chain recombines TRBV27 with TRBJ2-7; D may be TRBD1 or TRBD2 (7 bases each). Germline-derived CDR1 and CDR2 are MNHEY and SMNVEV (reference sequence). The V and J ends lost 5 bases and 4 bases respectively, with 18 bases between them. The CDR3 loop spans 15 amino acids. The CDR3 coding sequence is TGTGCCAGCAGTCTCAGGGGAGGGGGCACTTACGAGCAGTACTTC. Its translation: CASSLRGGGTYEQYF.

This clonotype was observed a handful of times. J is TRBJ2-5 and V is TRBV2; TRBD2 agrees at 10 bases. Germline CDR1 and CDR2: SNHLY and FYNNEI. The CDR3 is 18 amino acids. V trimming: 8 bases; J trimming: 5 bases; junction bases outside the gene matches: 20. CDR3 nucleotide sequence: TGTGCCAGCGGAGTGACAGCGGGAGGGCCGTCTGTTTCGGAGACCCAGTACTTC. This translates into CASGVTAGGPSVSETQYF.

For the CDR3, the DNA is TGTGCTAGTGGTTTGGGTAGCGGGGGGGCCAAAGATACGCAGTATTTT. Encoded protein: CASGLGSGGAKDTQYF. The chain is built from TRBV12-5 and TRBJ2-3; 11 bases align to TRBD2. Germline loops: CDR1 LGHNT, CDR2 FRNRAP. CDR3 size: 16 residues. The V segment lost 1 base and the J segment 5 bases; nucleotides outside the gene matches: 5. The variable domain in full, completed from reference TRBV12-5 and TRBJ2-3, reads DARVTQTPRHKVTEMGQEVTMRCQPILGHNTVFWYRQTMMQGLELLAYFRNRAPLDDSGMPKDRFSAEMPDATLATLKIQPSEPRDSAVYFCASGLGSGGAKDTQYFGPGTRLTVL.

The V call is TRBV5-6, the J call TRBJ1-5; D possibly corresponds to TRBD1 (5 bases). Trimming removed 1 base at V and 9 bases at J, with 20 bases between. This CDR3 contains 16 residues. The germline V gene encodes CDR1 SGHDT and CDR2 YYEEEE. The CDR3 here is CASSLSSVGGSRPQHF. CDR3 nucleotides: TGTGCCAGCAGCTTGTCTAGTGTGGGGGGAAGTAGGCCCCAGCATTTT.

The chain links TRBV10-3 to TRBJ2-2, with TRBD2 as a possible D gene (6 bases). The V end lost 4 bases, the J end lost 0 bases, and 12 bases lay between the germline ends. This CDR3 comprises 16 residues. Germline V gene sequence: CDR1 ENHRY, CDR2 SYGVKD. The CDR3 is CAISGGDGPNTGELFF. In DNA form, the CDR3 reads TGTGCCATCAGTGGGGGGGACGGCCCGAACACCGGGGAGCTGTTTTTT.